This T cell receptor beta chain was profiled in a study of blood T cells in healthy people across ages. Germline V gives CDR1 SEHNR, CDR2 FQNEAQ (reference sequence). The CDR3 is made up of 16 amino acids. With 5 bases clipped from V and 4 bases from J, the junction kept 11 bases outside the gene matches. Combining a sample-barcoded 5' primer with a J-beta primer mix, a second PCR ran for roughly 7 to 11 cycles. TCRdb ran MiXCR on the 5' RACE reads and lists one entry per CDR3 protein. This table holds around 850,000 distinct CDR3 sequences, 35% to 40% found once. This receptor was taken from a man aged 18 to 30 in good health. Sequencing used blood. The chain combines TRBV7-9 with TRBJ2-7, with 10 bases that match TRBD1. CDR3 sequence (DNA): TGTGCCAGCAGCCCACTCTCGGGACAGGGGATTTACGAGCAGTACTTC. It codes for CASSPLSGQGIYEQYF.